This T cell receptor beta chain was observed in a study of blood T cell repertoires in COVID-19. Study context: Samples taken during acute and convalescent COVID-19 were collected in the United States, Italy and Spain. Sources were T cells, B-cell-depleted T cells, or PBMCs; the material itself was cDNA or gDNA.

There are 14 residues in the CDR3. V gave up 2 bases and J gave up 5 bases, with 12 bases separating them. Germline CDR1 is MDHEN and CDR2 is SYDVKM. As handled by the study authors: Estimated nucleated cell counts came from reference gene primer amplification. Sequencing was performed with immunoSEQ multiplex PCR; in TCRdb, only in-frame clones are kept and a portion is missing. The V and J calls and the clone size are those of that table, but D and trimming were determined from the DNA. The sample carries under 250,000 clones, 86% recorded once. Sequenced input: peripheral blood. This rearrangement joins TRBV28 to TRBJ1-2; the D is unclear. The sequence derives from an elderly man with acute or convalescent COVID-19. The CDR3 nucleotides are TGTGCCAGCAGTTTAACTGGGCCGGATTATGGCTACACCTTC. Amino acids: CASSLTGPDYGYTF.